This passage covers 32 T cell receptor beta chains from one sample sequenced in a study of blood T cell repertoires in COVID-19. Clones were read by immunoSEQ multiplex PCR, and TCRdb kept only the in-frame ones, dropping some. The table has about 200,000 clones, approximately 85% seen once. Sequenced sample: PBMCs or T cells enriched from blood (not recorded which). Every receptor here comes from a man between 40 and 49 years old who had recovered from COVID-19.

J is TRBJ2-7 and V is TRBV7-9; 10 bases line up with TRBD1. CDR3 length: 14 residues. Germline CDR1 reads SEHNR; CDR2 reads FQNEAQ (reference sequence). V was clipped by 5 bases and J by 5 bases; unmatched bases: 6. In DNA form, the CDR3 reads TGTGCCAGCAGCCCAGGACAGGGGGGCGACGAGCAGTACGTC. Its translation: CASSPGQGGDEQYV.

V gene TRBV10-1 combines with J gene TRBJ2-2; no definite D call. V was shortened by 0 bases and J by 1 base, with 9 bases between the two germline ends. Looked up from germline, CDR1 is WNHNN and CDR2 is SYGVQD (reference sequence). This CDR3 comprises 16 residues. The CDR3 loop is CASSESRILNTGELFF. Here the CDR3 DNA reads TGCGCCAGCAGTGAGTCGAGGATCCTGAACACCGGGGAGCTGTTTTTT.

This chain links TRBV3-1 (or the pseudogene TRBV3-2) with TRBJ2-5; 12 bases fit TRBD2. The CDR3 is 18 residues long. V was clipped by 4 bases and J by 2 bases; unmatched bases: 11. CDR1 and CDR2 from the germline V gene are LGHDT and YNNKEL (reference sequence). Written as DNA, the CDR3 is TGTGCCAGCAGCCCCTTCAGGCGACTAGCGGGAGCTCAAGAGACCCAGTACTTC. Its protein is CASSPFRRLAGAQETQYF.

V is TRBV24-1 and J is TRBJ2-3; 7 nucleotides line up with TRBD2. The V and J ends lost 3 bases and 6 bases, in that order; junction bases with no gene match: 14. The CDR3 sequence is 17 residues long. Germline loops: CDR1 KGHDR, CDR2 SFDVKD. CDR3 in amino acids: CATSDLSPTIGGDTQYF. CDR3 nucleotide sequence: TGTGCCACCAGTGATCTGAGCCCCACTATCGGGGGGGATACGCAGTATTTT.

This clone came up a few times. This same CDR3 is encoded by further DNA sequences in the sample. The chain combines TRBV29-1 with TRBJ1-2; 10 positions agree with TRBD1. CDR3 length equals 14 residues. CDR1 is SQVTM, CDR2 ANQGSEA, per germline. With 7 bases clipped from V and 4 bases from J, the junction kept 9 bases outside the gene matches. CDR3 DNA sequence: TGCAGCGCCGAAGGACAGGGGGGCCTCTATGGCTACACCTTC. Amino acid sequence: CSAEGQGGLYGYTF.

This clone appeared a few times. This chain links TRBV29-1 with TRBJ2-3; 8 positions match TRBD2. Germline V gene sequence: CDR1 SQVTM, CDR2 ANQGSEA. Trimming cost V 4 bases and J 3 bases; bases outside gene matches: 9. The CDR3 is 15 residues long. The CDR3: CSVVGGQRETDTQYF. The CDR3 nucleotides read TGCAGCGTTGTTGGCGGGCAGCGGGAGACAGATACGCAGTATTTT.

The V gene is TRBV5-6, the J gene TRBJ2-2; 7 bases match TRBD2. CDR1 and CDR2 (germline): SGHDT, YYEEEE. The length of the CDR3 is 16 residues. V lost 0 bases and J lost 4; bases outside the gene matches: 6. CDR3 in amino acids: CASSLVGGFGTGELFF. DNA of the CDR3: TGTGCCAGCAGCTTGGTCGGGGGGTTTGGCACCGGGGAGCTGTTTTTT.

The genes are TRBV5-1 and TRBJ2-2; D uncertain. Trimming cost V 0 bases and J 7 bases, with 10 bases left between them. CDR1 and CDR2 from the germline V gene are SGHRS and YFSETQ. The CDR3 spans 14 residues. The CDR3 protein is CASSLVRTIGELFF. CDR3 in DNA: TGCGCCAGCAGCTTGGTTCGAACAATCGGGGAGCTGTTTTTT.

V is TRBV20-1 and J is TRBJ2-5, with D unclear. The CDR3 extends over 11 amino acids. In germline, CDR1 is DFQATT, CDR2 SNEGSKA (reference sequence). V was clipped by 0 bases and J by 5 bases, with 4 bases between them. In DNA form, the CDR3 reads TGCAGTGCTAGAGATCCGGAGACCCAGTACTTC. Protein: CSARDPETQYF.

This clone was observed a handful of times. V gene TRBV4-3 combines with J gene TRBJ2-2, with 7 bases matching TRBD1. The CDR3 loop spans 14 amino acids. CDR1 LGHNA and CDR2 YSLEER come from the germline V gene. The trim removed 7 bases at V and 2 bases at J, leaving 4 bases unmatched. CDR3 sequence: CASNRDRNTGELFF. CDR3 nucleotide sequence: TGCGCCAGCAACCGGGACAGAAACACCGGGGAGCTGTTTTTT.

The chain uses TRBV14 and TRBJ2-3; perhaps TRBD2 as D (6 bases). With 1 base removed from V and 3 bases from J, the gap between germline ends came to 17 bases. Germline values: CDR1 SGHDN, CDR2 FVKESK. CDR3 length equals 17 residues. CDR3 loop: CASSQVRGGMGTDTQYF. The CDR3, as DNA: TGTGCCAGCAGCCAAGTCCGCGGCGGGATGGGGACAGATACGCAGTATTTT.

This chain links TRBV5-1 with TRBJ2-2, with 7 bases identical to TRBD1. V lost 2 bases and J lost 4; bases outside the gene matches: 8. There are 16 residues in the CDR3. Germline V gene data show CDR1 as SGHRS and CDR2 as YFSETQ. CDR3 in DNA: TGCGCCAGCAGCTTACAGGGACAGCCGGTCACCGGGGAGCTGTTTTTT. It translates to CASSLQGQPVTGELFF.

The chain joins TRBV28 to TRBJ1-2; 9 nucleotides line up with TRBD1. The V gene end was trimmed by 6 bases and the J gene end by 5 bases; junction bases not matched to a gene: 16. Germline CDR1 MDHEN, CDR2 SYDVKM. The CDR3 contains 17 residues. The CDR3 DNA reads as TGTGCCAGCAGCCCATTGGGTCCGGGACAGGGAACTTATGGCTACACCTTC. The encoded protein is CASSPLGPGQGTYGYTF.

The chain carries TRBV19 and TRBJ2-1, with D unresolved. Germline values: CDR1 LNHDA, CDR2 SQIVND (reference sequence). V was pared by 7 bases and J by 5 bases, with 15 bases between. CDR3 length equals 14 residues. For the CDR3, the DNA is TGTGCCAGTACAACGTTGCGATCCAACAATGAGCAGTTCTTC. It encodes CASTTLRSNNEQFF.

CDR3 nucleotide sequence: TGTGCCAGTAGTTCCGACAGGGGGCAGGCTGAAGCTTTCTTT. Translated, it gives CASSSDRGQAEAFF. The chain combines TRBV19 with TRBJ1-1, with 10 bases matching TRBD1. The CDR3 is made up of 14 amino acids. J lost 6 bases, V lost 5 bases, and 6 bases had no gene match. The germline CDR1 and CDR2 sequences are LNHDA and SQIVND (reference sequence). Looking up the rest from reference TRBV19 and TRBJ1-1 gives the full variable domain: DGGITQSPKYLFRKEGQNVTLSCEQNLNHDAMYWYRQDPGQGLRLIYYSQIVNDFQKGDIAEGYSVSREKKESFPLTVTSAQKNPTAFYLCASSSDRGQAEAFFGQGTRLTVV.

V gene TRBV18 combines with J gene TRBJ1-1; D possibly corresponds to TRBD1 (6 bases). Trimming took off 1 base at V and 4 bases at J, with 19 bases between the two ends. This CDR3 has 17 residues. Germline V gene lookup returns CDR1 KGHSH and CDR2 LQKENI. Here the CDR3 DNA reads TGTGCCAGCTCACCACGGTCAGGGGTGGTTCGGGGCACTGAAGCTTTCTTT. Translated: CASSPRSGVVRGTEAFF.

The CDR3 here is CASIGAGPYNEQFF. The CDR3 DNA is TGTGCCAGCATAGGGGCGGGGCCCTACAATGAGCAGTTCTTC. The chain carries TRBV28 and TRBJ2-1; D is perhaps TRBD2 (6 bases). Germline V gene sequence: CDR1 MDHEN, CDR2 SYDVKM. Trimming took off 7 bases at V and 2 bases at J, with 12 bases between the two ends. This CDR3 is built from 14 residues.

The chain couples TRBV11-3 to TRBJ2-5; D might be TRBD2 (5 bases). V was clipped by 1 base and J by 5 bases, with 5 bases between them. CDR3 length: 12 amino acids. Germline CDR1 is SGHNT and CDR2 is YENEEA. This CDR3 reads CASSLGRETQYF. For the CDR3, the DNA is TGTGCCAGCAGCTTAGGGAGGGAGACCCAGTACTTC.

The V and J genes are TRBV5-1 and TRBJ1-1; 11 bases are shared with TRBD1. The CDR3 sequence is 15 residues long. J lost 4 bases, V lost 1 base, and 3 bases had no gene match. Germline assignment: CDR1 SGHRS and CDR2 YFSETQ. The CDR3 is CASSLRTGGPTEAFF. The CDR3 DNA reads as TGCGCCAGCAGCTTGCGGACAGGGGGCCCCACTGAAGCTTTCTTT.

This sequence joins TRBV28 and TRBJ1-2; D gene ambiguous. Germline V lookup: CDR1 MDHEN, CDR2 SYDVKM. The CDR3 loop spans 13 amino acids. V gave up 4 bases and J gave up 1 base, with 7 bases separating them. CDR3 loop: CASSSQYNYGYTF. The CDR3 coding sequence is TGTGCCAGCAGTTCCCAGTATAACTATGGCTACACCTTC.

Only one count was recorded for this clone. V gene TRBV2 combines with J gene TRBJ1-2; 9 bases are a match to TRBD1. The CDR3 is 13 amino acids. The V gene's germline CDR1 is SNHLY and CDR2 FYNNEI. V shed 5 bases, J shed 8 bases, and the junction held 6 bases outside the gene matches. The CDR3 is CASSLTGGEGYTF. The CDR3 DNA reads TGTGCCAGCAGTCTTACAGGGGGCGAAGGCTACACCTTC.

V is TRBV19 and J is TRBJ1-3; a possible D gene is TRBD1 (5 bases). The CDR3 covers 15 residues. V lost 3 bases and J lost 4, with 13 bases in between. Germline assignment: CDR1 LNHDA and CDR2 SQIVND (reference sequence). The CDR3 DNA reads TGTGCCAGTAGTATCCAGGGTTACTACGGAAACACCATATATTTT. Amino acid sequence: CASSIQGYYGNTIYF. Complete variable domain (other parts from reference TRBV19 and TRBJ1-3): DGGITQSPKYLFRKEGQNVTLSCEQNLNHDAMYWYRQDPGQGLRLIYYSQIVNDFQKGDIAEGYSVSREKKESFPLTVTSAQKNPTAFYLCASSIQGYYGNTIYFGEGSWLTVV.

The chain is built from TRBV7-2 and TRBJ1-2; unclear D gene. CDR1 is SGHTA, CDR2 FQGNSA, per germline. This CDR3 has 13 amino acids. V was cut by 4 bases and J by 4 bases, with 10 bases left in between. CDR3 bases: TGTGCCAGCAGCTCACCGGGTCGCTATGGCTACACCTTC. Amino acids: CASSSPGRYGYTF.

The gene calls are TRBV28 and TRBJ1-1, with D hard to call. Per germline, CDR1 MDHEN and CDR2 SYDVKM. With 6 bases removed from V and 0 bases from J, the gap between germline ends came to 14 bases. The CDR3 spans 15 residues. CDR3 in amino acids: CASRTRDPMNTEAFF. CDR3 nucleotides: TGTGCCAGCAGGACTAGGGATCCTATGAACACTGAAGCTTTCTTT.

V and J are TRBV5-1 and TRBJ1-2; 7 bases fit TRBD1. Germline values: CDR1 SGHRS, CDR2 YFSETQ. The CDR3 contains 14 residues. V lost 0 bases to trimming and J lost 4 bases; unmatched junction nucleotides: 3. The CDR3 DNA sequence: TGCGCCAGCAGCTTGGAGGGACAGATCTATGGCTACACCTTC. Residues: CASSLEGQIYGYTF. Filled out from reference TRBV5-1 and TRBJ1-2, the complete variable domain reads KAGVTQTPRYLIKTRGQQVTLSCSPISGHRSVSWYQQTPGQGLQFLFEYFSETQRNKGNFPGRFSGRQFSNSRSEMNVSTLELGDSALYLCASSLEGQIYGYTFGSGTRLTVV.

The CDR3 sequence is CASSFRGSIADTQYF. CDR3 in DNA: TGTGCCAGCAGTTTTCGCGGGAGTATTGCAGATACGCAGTATTTT. The chain is built from TRBV27 and TRBJ2-3; 7 bases map to TRBD2. Germline V gene data show CDR1 as MNHEY and CDR2 as SMNVEV (reference sequence). CDR3 length: 15 residues. The V gene end was trimmed by 3 bases and the J gene end by 4 bases; junction bases not matched to a gene: 7.

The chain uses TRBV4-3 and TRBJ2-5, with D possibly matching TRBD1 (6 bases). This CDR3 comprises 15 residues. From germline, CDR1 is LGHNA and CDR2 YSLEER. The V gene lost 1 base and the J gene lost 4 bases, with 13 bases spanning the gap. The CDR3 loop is CASSQGNSGAETQYF. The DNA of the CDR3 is TGCGCCAGCAGCCAAGGGAATTCAGGGGCAGAGACCCAGTACTTC.

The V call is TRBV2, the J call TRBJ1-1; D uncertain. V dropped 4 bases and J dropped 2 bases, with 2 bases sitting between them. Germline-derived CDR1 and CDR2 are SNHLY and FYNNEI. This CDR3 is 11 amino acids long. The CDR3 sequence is CASSANTEAFF. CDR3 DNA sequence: TGTGCCAGCAGTGCAAACACTGAAGCTTTCTTT.

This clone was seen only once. The CDR3, as DNA: TGTGCCAGCAGCCCAGGGGAGGGTTTCAACTATGGCTACACCTTC. It codes for CASSPGEGFNYGYTF. The gene calls are TRBV6-5 and TRBJ1-2; TRBD1 is a possible D gene (6 bases). The CDR3 is 15 amino acids. The germline V gene encodes CDR1 MNHEY and CDR2 SVGAGI. Trimming shortened V by 6 bases and J by 2 bases, and 16 bases separated the two germline ends.

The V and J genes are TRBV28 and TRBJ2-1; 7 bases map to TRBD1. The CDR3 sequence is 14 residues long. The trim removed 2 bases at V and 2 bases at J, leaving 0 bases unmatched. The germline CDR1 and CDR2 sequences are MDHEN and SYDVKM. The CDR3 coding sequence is TGTGCCAGCAGTTTAACAGGGGCCTACAATGAGCAGTTCTTC. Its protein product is CASSLTGAYNEQFF.

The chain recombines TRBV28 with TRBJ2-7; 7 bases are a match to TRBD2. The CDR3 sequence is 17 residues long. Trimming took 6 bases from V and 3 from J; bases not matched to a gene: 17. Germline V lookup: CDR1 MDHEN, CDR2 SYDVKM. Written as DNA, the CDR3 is TGTGCCAGCAGCAAAAACAGCGGAGCCTGGGGGGGCTACGAGCAGTACTTC. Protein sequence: CASSKNSGAWGGYEQYF.

As DNA, the CDR3 is TGTGCCAGCAGTTTTACAGTGGGCTCCTACAATGAGCAGTTCTTC. Its protein is CASSFTVGSYNEQFF. This chain links TRBV27 with TRBJ2-1; D unclear. The CDR3 consists of 15 residues. Trimming left V 3 bases short and J 0 bases short, with 9 bases between. Per germline, CDR1 MNHEY and CDR2 SMNVEV (reference sequence).